This T cell receptor beta chain was sequenced during a study of glioma-infiltrating T cells. This clonotype was recorded many times. Its antigen is undetermined. The iRepertoire nested amplicon-rescue multiplex PCR amplified TCR alpha and beta CDR3s from RNA. MiXCR was run by TCRdb on the multiplex PCR reads, yielding one entry per CDR3 protein. The sample consists of approximately 100,000 distinct CDR3 sequences, 20% to 30% of them appearing once. V was pared by 4 bases and J by 3 bases, with 10 bases between. The CDR3 has 13 residues. CDR1 is SGHTA, CDR2 FQGNSA, per germline. Study results and limitations: Only very few CDR3 sequences appeared in both tissue and blood.

The chain couples TRBV7-2 to TRBJ2-7, with unresolved D. This TCR came from a human donor with low-grade glioma or glioblastoma, undergoing nonglioma brain surgery, or in good health (not recorded which). The sample was glioma tissue, nonneoplastic brain tissue, or PBMCs (not recorded which). The CDR3 DNA reads as TGTGCCAGCAGCTCGCAGGCAGGCTACGAGCAGTACTTC. Its protein is CASSSQAGYEQYF.